This T cell receptor (beta chain) stems from a study of memory CD4+ T cells and cytomegalovirus serostatus. This clone turned up a few times. This CDR3 has 13 residues. Trimming stripped 10 bases from V and 4 bases from J, with 16 bases between. The V gene's germline CDR1 is MNHNS and CDR2 SASEGT. The sort gate was single viable CD3+CD4+CD8-CD45RO+ cells for memory CD4+ T cells. Per the study methods: Out-of-frame sequences were removed, leaving a few million distinct TCRbeta sequences. Only in-frame clones appear in the TCRdb table, and some are missing; sequencing was by immunoSEQ multiplex PCR. That table is the source of V, J and clone size, and D and trimming were worked out from the DNA. The repertoire consists of about 73,000 clones, with around four fifths occurring once and the leading ten covering approximately 2.4%.

This sequence originates from an adult in good health and CMV-seropositive. The sample consisted of memory CD4+ T cells from blood. This chain uses TRBV6-1 with TRBJ1-2; D gene uncertain. The CDR3 region is CATRRVSGYGYTF. CDR3 coding DNA: TGTGCCACGAGACGGGTCTCTGGCTATGGCTACACCTTC.